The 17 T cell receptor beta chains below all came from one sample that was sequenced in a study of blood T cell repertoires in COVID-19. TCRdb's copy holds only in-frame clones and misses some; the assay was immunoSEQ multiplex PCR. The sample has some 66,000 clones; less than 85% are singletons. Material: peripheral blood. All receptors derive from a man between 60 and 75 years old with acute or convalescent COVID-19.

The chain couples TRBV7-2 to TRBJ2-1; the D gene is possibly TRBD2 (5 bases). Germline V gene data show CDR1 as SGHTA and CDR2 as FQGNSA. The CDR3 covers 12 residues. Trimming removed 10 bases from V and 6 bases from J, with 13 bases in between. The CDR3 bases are TGTGCCACCCGACCGGGAAGCAATGAGCAGTTCTTC. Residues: CATRPGSNEQFF.

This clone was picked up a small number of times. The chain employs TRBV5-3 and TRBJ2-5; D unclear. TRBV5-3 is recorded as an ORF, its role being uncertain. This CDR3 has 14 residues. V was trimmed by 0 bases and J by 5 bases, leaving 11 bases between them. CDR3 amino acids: CARSLVQAQETQYF. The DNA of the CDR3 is TGTGCCAGAAGCTTGGTTCAGGCTCAGGAGACCCAGTACTTC.

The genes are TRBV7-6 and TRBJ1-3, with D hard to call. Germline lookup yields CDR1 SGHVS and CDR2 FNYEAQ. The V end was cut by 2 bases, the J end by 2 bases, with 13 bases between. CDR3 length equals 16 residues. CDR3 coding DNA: TGTGCCAGCAGCTTATTCGCAGATCCCACTGGAAACACCATATATTTT. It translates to CASSLFADPTGNTIYF.

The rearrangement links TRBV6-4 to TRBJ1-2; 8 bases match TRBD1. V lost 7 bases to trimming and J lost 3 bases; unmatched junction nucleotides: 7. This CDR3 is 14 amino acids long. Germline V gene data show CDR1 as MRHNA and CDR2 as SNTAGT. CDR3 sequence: CASTPTGADYGYTF. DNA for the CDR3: TGTGCCAGCACCCCGACAGGGGCTGACTATGGCTACACCTTC.

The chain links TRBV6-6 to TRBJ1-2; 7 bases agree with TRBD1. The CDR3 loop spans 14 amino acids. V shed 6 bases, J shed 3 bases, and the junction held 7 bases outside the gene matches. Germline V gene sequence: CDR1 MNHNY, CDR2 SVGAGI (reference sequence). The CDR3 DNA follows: TGTGCCAGCAGGCCGACAGGGATTGACTATGGCTACACCTTC. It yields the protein CASRPTGIDYGYTF.

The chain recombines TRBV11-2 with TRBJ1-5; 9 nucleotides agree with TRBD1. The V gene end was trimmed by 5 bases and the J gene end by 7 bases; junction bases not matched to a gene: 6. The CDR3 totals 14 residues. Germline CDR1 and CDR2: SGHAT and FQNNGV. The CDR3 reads CASSPGQGQQPQHF. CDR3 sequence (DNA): TGTGCCAGCAGCCCCGGACAGGGGCAGCAGCCCCAGCATTTT.

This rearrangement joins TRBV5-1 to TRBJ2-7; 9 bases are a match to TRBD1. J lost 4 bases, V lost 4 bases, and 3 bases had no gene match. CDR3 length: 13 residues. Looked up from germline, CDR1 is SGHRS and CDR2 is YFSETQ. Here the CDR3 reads CASSRGQGYEQYV. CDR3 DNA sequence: TGCGCCAGCAGCCGGGGACAGGGATACGAGCAGTACGTC.

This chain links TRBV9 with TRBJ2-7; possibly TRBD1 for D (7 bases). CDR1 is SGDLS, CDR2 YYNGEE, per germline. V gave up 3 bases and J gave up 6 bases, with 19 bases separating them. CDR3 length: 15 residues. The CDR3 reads CASSGQEGAAGEQYF. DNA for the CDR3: TGTGCCAGCAGCGGCCAGGAGGGGGCCGCAGGCGAGCAGTACTTC. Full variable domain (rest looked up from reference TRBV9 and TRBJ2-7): DSGVTQTPKHLITATGQRVTLRCSPRSGDLSVYWYQQSLDQGLQFLIQYYNGEERAKGNILERFSAQQFPDLHSELNLSSLELGDSALYFCASSGQEGAAGEQYFGPGTRLTVT.

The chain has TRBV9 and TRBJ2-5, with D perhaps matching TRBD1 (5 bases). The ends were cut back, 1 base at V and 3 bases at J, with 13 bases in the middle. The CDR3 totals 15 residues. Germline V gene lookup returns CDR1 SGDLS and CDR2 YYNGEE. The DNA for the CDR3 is TGTGCCAGCAGCGTAAGTCCTGGGGCAGAAGAGACCCAGTACTTC. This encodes CASSVSPGAEETQYF.

CDR3 loop: CAWRRQGEAFF. The DNA for the CDR3 is TGTGCCTGGAGAAGACAGGGGGAAGCTTTCTTT. The chain is built from TRBV30 and TRBJ1-1, with 8 positions matching TRBD1. The V gene's germline CDR1 is GTSNPN and CDR2 SVGIG (reference sequence). Trimming took 3 bases from V and 8 from J; bases not matched to a gene: 2. The CDR3 consists of 11 residues. Drawing the rest from reference TRBV30 and TRBJ1-1, the complete variable domain is SQTIHQWPATLVQPVGSPLSLECTVEGTSNPNLYWYRQAAGRGLQLLFYSVGIGQISSEVPQNLSASRPQDRQFILSSKKLLLSDSGFYLCAWRRQGEAFFGQGTRLTVV.

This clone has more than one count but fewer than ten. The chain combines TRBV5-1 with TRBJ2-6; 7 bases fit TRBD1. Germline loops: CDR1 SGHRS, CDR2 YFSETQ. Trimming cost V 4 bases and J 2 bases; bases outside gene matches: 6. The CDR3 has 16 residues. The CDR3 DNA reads TGCGCCAGCAGCCCCGGACAGGAGGCTGGGGCCAACGTCCTGACTTTC. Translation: CASSPGQEAGANVLTF.

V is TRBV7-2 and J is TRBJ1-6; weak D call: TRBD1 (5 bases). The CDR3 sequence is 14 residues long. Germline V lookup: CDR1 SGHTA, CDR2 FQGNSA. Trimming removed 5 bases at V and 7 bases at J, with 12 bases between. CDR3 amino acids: CASSLGHGNSPLHF. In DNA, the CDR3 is TGTGCCAGCAGCCTCGGACACGGAAATTCACCCCTCCACTTT. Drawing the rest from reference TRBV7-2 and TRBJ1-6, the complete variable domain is GAGVSQSPSNKVTEKGKDVELRCDPISGHTALYWYRQSLGQGLEFLIYFQGNSAPDKSGLPSDRFSAERTGGSVSTLTIQRTQQEDSAVYLCASSLGHGNSPLHFGNGTRLTVT.

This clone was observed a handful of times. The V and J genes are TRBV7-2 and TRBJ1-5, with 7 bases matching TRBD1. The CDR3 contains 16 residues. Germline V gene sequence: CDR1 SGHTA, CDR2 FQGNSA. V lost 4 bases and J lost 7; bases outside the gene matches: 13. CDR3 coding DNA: TGTGCCAGCAGCTCCGCCGACAGGGACGCCCCCCAGCCCCAGCATTTT. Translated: CASSSADRDAPQPQHF.

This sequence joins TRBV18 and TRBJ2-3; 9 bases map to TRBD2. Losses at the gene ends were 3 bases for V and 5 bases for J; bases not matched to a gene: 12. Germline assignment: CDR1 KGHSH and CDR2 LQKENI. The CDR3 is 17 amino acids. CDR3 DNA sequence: TGTGCCAGCTCACCCCCCTCTGGGCGGGGGGGCCAAGATACGCAGTATTTT. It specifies CASSPPSGRGGQDTQYF.

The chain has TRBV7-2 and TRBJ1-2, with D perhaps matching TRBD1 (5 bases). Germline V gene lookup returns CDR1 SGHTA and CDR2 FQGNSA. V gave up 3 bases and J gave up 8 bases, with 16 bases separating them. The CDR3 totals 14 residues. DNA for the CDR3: TGTGCCAGCAGCTTCCGGGGGGGTCCGGAGGGCTACACCTTC. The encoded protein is CASSFRGGPEGYTF.

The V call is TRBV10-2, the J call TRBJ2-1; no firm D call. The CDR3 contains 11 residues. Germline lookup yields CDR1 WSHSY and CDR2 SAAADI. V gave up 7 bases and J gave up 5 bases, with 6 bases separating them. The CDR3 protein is CASIQNNEQFF. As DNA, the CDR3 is TGCGCCAGCATACAGAACAATGAGCAGTTCTTC.

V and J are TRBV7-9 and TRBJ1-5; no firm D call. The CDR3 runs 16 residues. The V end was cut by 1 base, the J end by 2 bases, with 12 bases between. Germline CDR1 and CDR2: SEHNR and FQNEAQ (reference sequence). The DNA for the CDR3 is TGTGCCAGCAGCTTAGAAAGTGGGAGCGGCAATCAGCCCCAGCATTTT. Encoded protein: CASSLESGSGNQPQHF.